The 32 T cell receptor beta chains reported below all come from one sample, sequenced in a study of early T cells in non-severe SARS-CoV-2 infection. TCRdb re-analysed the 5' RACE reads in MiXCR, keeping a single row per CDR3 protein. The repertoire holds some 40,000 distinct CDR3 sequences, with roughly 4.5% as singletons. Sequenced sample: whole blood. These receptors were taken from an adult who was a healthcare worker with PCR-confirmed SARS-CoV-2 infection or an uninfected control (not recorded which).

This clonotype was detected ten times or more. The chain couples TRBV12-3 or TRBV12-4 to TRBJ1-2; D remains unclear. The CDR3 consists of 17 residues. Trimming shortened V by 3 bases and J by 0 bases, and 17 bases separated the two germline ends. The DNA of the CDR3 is TGTGCCAGCAGTTTGATCGGATACCCTTCCACTAACTATGGCTACACCTTC. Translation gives CASSLIGYPSTNYGYTF.

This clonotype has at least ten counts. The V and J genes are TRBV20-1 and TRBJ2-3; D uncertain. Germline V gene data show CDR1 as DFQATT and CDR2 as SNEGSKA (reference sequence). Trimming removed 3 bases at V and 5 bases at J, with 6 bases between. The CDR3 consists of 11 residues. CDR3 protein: CSASRRDTQYF. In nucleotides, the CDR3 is TGCAGTGCTAGTCGGCGAGATACGCAGTATTTT.

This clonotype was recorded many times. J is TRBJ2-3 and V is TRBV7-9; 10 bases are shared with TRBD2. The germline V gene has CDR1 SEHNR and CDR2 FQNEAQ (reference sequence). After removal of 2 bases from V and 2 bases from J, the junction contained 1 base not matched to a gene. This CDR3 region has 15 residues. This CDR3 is CASSLTSGNTDTQYF. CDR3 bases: TGTGCCAGCAGCTTAACTAGCGGGAACACAGATACGCAGTATTTT.

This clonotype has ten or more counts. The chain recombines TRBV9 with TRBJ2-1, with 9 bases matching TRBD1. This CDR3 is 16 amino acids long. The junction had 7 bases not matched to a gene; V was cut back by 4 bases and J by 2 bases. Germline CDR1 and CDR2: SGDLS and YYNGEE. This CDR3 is CASSPRDRVTYNEQFF. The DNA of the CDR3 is TGTGCCAGCAGCCCCCGGGACAGGGTTACCTACAATGAGCAGTTCTTC.

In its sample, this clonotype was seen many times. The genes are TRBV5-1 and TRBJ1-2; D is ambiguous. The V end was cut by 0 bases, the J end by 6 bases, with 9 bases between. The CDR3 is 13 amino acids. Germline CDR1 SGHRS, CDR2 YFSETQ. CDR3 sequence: CASSLEDSDGYTF. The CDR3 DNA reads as TGCGCCAGCAGCTTGGAGGACTCCGATGGCTACACCTTC.

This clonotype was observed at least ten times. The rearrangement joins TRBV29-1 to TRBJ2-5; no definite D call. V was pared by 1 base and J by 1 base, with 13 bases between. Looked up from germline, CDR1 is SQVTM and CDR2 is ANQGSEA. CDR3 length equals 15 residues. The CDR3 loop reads CSVEAGSRVQETQYF. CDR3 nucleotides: TGCAGCGTTGAAGCGGGTAGCAGAGTCCAAGAGACCCAGTACTTC.

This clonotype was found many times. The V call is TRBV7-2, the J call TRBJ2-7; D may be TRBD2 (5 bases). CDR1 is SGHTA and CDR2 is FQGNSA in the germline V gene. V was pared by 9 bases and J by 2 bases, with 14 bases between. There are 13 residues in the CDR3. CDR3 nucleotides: TGTGCCAGTAAATTAACGGGGACCTACGAGCAGTACTTC. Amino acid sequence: CASKLTGTYEQYF. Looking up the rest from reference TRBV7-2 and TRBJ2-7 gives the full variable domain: GAGVSQSPSNKVTEKGKDVELRCDPISGHTALYWYRQSLGQGLEFLIYFQGNSAPDKSGLPSDRFSAERTGGSVSTLTIQRTQQEDSAVYLCASKLTGTYEQYFGPGTRLTVT.

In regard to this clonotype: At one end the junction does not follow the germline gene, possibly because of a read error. CDR3 amino acids: CVSSRLIYEQYF. The CDR3 DNA reads as TGTGTCAGCAGCCGCCTAATCTACGAGCAGTACTTC. The chain combines TRBV7-9 with TRBJ2-7; no definite D call. Germline V CDR1 and CDR2: SEHNR, FQNEAQ (reference sequence). This CDR3 comprises 12 residues.

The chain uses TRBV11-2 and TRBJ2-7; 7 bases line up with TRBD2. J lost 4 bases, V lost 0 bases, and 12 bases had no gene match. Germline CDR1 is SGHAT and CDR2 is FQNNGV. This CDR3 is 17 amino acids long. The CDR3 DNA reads TGTGCCAGCAGCTTAGATCCCGGGGCTAGCGGCGGTTACGAGCAGTACTTC. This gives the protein CASSLDPGASGGYEQYF.

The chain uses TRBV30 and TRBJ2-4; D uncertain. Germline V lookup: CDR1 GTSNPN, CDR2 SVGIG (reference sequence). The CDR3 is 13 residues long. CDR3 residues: CAGRREAKNIQYF. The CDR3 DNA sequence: TGTGCAGGACGACGTGAGGCCAAAAACATTCAGTACTTC.

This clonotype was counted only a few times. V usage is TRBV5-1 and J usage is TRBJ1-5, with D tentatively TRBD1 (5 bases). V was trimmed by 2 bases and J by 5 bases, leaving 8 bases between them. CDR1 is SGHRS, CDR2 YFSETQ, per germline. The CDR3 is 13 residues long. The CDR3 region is CASSFGTDQPQHF. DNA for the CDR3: TGCGCCAGCAGCTTCGGGACGGATCAGCCCCAGCATTTT.

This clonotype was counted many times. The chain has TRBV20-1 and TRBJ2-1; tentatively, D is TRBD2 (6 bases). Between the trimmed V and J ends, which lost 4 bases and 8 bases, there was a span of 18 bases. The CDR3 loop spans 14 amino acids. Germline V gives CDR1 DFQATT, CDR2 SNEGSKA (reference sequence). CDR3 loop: CSAISPPPGDEQFF. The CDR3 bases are TGCAGTGCTATCTCCCCCCCCCCGGGGGATGAGCAGTTCTTC.

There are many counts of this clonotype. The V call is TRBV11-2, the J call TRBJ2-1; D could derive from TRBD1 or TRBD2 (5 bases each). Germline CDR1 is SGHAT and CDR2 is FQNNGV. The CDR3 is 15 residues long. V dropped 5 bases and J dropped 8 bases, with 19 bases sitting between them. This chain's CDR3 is CASSRGGRGFDEQFF. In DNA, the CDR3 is TGTGCCAGCAGCCGGGGCGGAAGAGGGTTCGATGAGCAGTTCTTC. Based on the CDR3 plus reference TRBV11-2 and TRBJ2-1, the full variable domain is EAGVAQSPRYKIIEKRQSVAFWCNPISGHATLYWYQQILGQGPKLLIQFQNNGVVDDSQLPKDRFSAERLKGVDSTLKIQPAKLEDSAVYLCASSRGGRGFDEQFFGPGTRLTVL.

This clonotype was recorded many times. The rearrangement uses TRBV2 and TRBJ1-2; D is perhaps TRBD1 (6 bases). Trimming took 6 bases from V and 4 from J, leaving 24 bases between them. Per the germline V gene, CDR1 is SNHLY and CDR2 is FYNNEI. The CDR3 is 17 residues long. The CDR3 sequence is CASSVEGGFWTFYGYTF. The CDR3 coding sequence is TGTGCCAGCAGCGTTGAGGGGGGATTCTGGACGTTCTATGGCTACACCTTC.

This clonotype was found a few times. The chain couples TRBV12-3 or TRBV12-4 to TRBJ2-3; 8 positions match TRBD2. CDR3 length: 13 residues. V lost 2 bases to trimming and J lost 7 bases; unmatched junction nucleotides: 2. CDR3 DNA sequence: TGTGCCAGCAGTTTAACTAGCGGCTATACGCAGTATTTT. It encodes CASSLTSGYTQYF.

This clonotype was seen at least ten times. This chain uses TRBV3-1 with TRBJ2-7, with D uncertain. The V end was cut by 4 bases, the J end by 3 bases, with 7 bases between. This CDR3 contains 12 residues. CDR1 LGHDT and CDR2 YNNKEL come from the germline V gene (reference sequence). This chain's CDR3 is CASSRASYEQYF. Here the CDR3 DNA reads TGTGCCAGCAGCCGAGCGAGCTACGAGCAGTACTTC.

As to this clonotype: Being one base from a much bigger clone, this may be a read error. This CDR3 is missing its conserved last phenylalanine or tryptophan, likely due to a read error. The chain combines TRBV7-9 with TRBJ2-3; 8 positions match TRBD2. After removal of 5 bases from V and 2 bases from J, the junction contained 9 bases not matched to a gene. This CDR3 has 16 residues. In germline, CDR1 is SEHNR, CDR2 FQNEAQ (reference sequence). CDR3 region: CASSQRSGVDTDTQYL. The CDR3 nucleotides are TGTGCCAGCAGCCAACGTAGCGGGGTCGACACAGATACGCAGTATCTT.

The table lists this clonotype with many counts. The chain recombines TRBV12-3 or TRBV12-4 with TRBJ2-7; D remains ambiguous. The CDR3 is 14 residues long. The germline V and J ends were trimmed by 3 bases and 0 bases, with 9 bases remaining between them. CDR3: CASSFQAGSYEQYF. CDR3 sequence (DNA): TGTGCCAGCAGTTTCCAGGCAGGCTCCTACGAGCAGTACTTC.

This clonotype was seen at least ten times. CDR3: CASSTPTGSNTEAFF. CDR3 nucleotides: TGTGCCAGCAGCACGCCCACAGGGTCGAACACTGAAGCTTTCTTT. This chain joins TRBV13 and TRBJ1-1, with D maybe TRBD1 (6 bases). CDR1 and CDR2 from the germline V gene are PRHDT and FYEKMQ (reference sequence). The CDR3 is 15 residues long. Trimming took 5 bases from V and 1 from J, leaving 14 bases between them.

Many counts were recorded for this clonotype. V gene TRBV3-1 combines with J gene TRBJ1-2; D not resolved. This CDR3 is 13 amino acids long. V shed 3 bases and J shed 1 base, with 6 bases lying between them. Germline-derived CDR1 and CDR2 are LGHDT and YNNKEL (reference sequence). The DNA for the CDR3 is TGTGCCAGCAGCCAGGGGAGTAACTATGGCTACACCTTC. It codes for CASSQGSNYGYTF. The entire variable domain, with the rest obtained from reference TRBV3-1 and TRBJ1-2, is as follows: DTAVSQTPKYLVTQMGNDKSIKCEQNLGHDTMYWYKQDSKKFLKIMFSYNNKELIINETVPNRFSPKSPDKAHLNLHINSLELGDSAVYFCASSQGSNYGYTFGSGTRLTVV.

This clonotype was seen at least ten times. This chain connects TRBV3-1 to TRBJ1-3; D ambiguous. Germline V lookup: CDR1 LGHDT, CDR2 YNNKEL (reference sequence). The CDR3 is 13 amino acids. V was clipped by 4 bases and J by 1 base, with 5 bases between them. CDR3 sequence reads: CASSRASGNTIYF. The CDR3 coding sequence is TGTGCCAGCAGCCGGGCTTCTGGAAACACCATATATTTT.

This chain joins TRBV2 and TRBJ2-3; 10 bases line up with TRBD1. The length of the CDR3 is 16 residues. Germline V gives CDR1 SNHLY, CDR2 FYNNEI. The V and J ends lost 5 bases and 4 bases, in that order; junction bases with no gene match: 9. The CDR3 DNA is TGTGCCAGCAGTTCCGGGACAGGGGCCCCCCCAGATACGCAGTATTTT. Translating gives CASSSGTGAPPDTQYF.

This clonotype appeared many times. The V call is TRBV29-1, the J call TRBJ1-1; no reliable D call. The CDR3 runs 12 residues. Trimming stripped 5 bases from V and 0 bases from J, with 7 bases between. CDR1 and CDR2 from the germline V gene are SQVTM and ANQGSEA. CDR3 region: CSVRLLNTEAFF. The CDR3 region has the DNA TGCAGCGTTCGACTTTTGAACACTGAAGCTTTCTTT.

The CDR3 coding sequence is TGTGCCGCCCGATGGAGCTCAAACACCGGGGAGCTGTTTTTT. As protein: CAARWSSNTGELFF. This sequence joins TRBV10-3 and TRBJ2-2; D is unclear. Deletions cut 11 bases from V and 2 bases from J, with 15 bases between. Per the germline V gene, CDR1 is ENHRY and CDR2 is SYGVKD. The CDR3 totals 14 residues.

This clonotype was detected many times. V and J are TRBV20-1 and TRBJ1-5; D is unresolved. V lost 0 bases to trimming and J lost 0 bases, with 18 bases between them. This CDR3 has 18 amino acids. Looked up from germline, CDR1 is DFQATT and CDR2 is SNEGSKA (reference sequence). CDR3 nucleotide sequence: TGCAGTGCTAGAGATGAATACGGCACTCCGAATAGCAATCAGCCCCAGCATTTT. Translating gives CSARDEYGTPNSNQPQHF.

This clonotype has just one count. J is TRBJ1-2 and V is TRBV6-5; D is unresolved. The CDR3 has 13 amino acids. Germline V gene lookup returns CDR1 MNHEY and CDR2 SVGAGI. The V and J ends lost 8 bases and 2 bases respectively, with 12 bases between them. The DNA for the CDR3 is TGTGCCAGCGGACGGAGCGGGAACTATGGCTACACCTTC. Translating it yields CASGRSGNYGYTF.

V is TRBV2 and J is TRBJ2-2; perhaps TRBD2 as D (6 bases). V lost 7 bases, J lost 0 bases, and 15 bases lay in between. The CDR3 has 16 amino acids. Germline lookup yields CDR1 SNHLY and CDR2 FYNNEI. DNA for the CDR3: TGTGCCAGCATTGAGGAAGCGGGCGCGAACACCGGGGAGCTGTTTTTT. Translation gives CASIEEAGANTGELFF.

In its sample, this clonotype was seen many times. The CDR3 DNA sequence: TGTGCCAGCTCACCACGGACAGGGGGCGACGAGCAGTACTTC. Its protein is CASSPRTGGDEQYF. The gene calls are TRBV18 and TRBJ2-7; 11 nucleotides line up with TRBD1. V was pared by 1 base and J by 5 bases, with 1 base of the junction left unmatched. The CDR3 totals 14 residues. Germline lookup yields CDR1 KGHSH and CDR2 LQKENI.

CDR3 residues: CASSFGGLAETQYF. The CDR3 nucleotides are TGCGCCAGCAGCTTCGGGGGGCTCGCCGAGACCCAGTACTTC. V gene TRBV5-1 combines with J gene TRBJ2-5; a weak D match, TRBD2 (7 bases). This CDR3 spans 14 amino acids. Germline lookup yields CDR1 SGHRS and CDR2 YFSETQ. V was trimmed by 2 bases and J by 5 bases, leaving 13 bases between them.

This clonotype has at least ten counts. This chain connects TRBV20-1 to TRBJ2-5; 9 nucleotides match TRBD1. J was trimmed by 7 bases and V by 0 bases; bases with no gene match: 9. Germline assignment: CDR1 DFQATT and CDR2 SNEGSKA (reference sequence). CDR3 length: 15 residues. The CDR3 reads CSARDSGTGSWTQYF. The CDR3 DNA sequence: TGCAGTGCTAGAGATTCGGGGACAGGGAGTTGGACCCAGTACTTC.

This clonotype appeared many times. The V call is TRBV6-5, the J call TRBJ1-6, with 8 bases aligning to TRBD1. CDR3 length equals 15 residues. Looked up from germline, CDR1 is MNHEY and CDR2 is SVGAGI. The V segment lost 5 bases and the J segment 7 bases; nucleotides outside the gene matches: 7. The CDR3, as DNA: TGTGCCAGCAGTGGGGACAGGACGAGAAATTCACCCCTCCACTTT. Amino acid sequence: CASSGDRTRNSPLHF.

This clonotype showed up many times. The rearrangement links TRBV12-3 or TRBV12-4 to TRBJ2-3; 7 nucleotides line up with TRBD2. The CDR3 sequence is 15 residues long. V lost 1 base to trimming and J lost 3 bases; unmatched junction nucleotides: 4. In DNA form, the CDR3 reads TGTGCCAGCAGTTTAGAACGGGGAGGGACAGATACGCAGTATTTT. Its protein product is CASSLERGGTDTQYF.